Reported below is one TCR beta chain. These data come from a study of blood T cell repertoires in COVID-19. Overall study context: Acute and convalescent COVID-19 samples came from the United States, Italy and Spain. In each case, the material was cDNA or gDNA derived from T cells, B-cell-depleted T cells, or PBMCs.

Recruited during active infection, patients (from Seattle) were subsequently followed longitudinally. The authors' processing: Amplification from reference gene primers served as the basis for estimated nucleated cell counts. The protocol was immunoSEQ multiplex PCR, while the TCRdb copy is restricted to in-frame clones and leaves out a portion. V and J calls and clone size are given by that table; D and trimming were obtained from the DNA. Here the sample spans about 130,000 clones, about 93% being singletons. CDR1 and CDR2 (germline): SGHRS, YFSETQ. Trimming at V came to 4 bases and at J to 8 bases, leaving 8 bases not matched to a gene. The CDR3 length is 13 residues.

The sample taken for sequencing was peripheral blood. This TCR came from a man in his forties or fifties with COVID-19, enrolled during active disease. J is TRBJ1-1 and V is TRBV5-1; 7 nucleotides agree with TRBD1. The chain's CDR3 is CASSTTGVREAFF. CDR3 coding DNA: TGCGCCAGCAGCACCACAGGGGTCCGGGAAGCTTTCTTT.